These 6 T cell receptor beta chains originate from one sample sequenced in a study of technical replicates of blood from a few donors. TCRdb's table, derived via immunoSEQ multiplex PCR, lists solely in-frame clones and lacks some. The table lists under 45,000 clones, around 96% of them singletons. The sequenced material came from T cells isolated from PBMCs. The receptors stem from a human donor in good health.

The rearrangement uses TRBV7-2 and TRBJ2-3; TRBD2 aligns across 12 bases. V lost 1 base to trimming and J lost 4 bases; unmatched junction nucleotides: 3. The CDR3 is made up of 16 amino acids. Looked up from germline, CDR1 is SGHTA and CDR2 is FQGNSA. CDR3 nucleotides: TGTGCCAGCAGCTTAGTACTAGCGGGAGGTCCAGATACGCAGTATTTT. Translating gives CASSLVLAGGPDTQYF.

The chain recombines TRBV7-2 with TRBJ1-1; no definite D call. Trimming took 1 base from V and 1 from J, leaving 7 bases between them. Germline CDR1 SGHTA, CDR2 FQGNSA. This CDR3 is 14 amino acids long. The CDR3 bases are TGTGCCAGCAGCTTAGTAAACGGGAACACTGAAGCTTTCTTT. It codes for CASSLVNGNTEAFF.

CDR3 loop: CASRSRDSYTF. The CDR3 nucleotides read TGTGCCAGCAGGTCCCGGGACAGTTACACCTTC. The V gene is TRBV6-6, the J gene TRBJ1-2; 7 bases match TRBD1. Trimming took 6 bases from V and 11 from J; bases not matched to a gene: 6. CDR1 is MNHNY and CDR2 is SVGAGI in the germline V gene (reference sequence). The CDR3 loop spans 11 amino acids.

The chain joins TRBV7-3 to TRBJ2-2, with TRBD2 matching over 8 bases. Unmatched junction bases numbered 10, after V lost 1 base and J lost 6 bases. The CDR3 has 17 amino acids. Germline V gene sequence: CDR1 SGHTA, CDR2 FQGTGA. As DNA, the CDR3 is TGTGCCAGCAGCTTAAATAATCCGGGAGGGCCCTCCGGGGAGCTGTTTTTT. It encodes CASSLNNPGGPSGELFF.

This chain connects TRBV18 to TRBJ1-3; tentative D call: TRBD1 (6 bases). The CDR3 has 16 amino acids. Per the germline V gene, CDR1 is KGHSH and CDR2 is LQKENI. Trimming removed 2 bases from V and 3 bases from J, with 14 bases in between. CDR3 sequence: CASSPAGAEGGNTIYF. The CDR3 DNA reads TGTGCCAGCTCACCAGCAGGGGCCGAGGGTGGAAACACCATATATTTT. Filled out from reference TRBV18 and TRBJ1-3, the complete variable domain reads NAGVMQNPRHLVRRRGQEARLRCSPMKGHSHVYWYRQLPEEGLKFMVYLQKENIIDESGMPKERFSAEFPKEGPSILRIQQVVRGDSAAYFCASSPAGAEGGNTIYFGEGSWLTVV.

This sequence joins TRBV7-9 and TRBJ2-1; 9 bases fit TRBD2. V was pared by 1 base and J by 4 bases, with 11 bases of the junction left unmatched. Germline assignment: CDR1 SEHNR and CDR2 FQNEAQ (reference sequence). The CDR3 covers 18 residues. The CDR3 reads CASSLGREGIAKYNEQFF. Here the CDR3 DNA reads TGTGCCAGCAGCTTAGGGCGGGAGGGTATCGCGAAGTACAATGAGCAGTTCTTC. Based on the CDR3 plus reference TRBV7-9 and TRBJ2-1, the full variable domain is DTGVSQNPRHKITKRGQNVTFRCDPISEHNRLYWYRQTLGQGPEFLTYFQNEAQLEKSRLLSDRFSAERPKGSFSTLEIQRTEQGDSAMYLCASSLGREGIAKYNEQFFGPGTRLTVL.